This record concerns one TCR beta chain sequence. As processed by the authors: Researchers report that nucleated cell counts were estimated from reference gene primer amplification. Assay: immunoSEQ multiplex PCR; the TCRdb copy retains only in-frame clones and omits some. From that table come the V and J calls and clone size; the DNA was used to work out D and trimming. The sample carries approximately 130,000 clones, 83% recorded once. The data originate from a study of blood T cell repertoires in COVID-19. As for the study in general: The study drew acute and convalescent COVID-19 samples from the United States, Italy and Spain.

Across about two dozen US areas, participants ranged in age from about 18 to 90 years. Recovered participants had two consecutive negative NP/OP PCR tests, healthcare professional clearance, or symptom resolution. Germline-derived CDR1 and CDR2 are LNHDA and SQIVND (reference sequence). Trimming took 2 bases from V and 1 from J; bases not matched to a gene: 1. This CDR3 region has 15 residues. The chain joins TRBV19 to TRBJ2-1, with TRBD1 identical over 8 bases. This receptor was taken from a man aged 25 to 40 who had recovered from COVID-19. Sequenced sample: PBMCs or T cells enriched from blood (not recorded which). CDR3 coding DNA: TGTGCCAGTAGTATACAGGGGGCTTCCTACAATGAGCAGTTCTTC. This translates into CASSIQGASYNEQFF.